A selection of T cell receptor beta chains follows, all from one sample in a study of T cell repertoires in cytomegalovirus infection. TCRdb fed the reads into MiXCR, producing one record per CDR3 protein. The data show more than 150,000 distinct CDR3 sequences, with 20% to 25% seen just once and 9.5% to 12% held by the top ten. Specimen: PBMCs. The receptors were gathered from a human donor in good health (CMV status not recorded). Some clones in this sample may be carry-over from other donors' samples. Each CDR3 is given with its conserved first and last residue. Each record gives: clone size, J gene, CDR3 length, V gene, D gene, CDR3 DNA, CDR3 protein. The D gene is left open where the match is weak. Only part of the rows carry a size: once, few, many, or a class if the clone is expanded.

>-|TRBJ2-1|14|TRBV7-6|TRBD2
TGTGACAGCAGCTTCCTAGCGGGGGGGAATGAGCAGTTCTTC
CDSSFLAGGNEQFF
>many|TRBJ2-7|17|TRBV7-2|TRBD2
TGTGCCAGCAGCGCACCGGGACTAGCGGGAGGAAGGCACGAGCAGTACTTC
CASSAPGLAGGRHEQYF
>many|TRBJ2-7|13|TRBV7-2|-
TGTGCCAGCAGCCTCGACAGGTCCTACGAGCAGTACTTC
CASSLDRSYEQYF
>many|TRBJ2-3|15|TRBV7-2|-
TGTGCCAGCAGTTCGGTGCGGAGAGGGACAGATACGCAGTATTTT
CASSSVRRGTDTQYF
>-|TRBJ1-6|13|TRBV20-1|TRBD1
TGCAGTGCTGGGGACAGGGCGCCTTCACCCCTCCACTTT
CSAGDRAPSPLHF
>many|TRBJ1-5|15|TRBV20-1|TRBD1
TGCAGTGCTAGCCCGGGACAGAAAGTCAATCAGCCCCAGCATTTT
CSASPGQKVNQPQHF
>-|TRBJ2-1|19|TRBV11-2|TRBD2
TGTGCCAGCAGTTCAACCCCCGGGACTAGCGGGAGTAAGTACAATGAGCAGTTCTTC
CASSSTPGTSGSKYNEQFF
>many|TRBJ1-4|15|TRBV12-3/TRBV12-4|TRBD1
TGTGCCAGCAGCCGGAGGACAGGGCCGAATGAAAAACTGTTTTTT
CASSRRTGPNEKLFF
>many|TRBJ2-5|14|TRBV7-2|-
TGTGCCAGCAGCTTAACGGGTCTTCAAGAGACCCAGTACTTC
CASSLTGLQETQYF
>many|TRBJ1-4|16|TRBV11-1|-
TGTGCCAGCAGCTTAGCGGAAGATGCAACTAATGAAAAACTGTTTTTT
CASSLAEDATNEKLFF
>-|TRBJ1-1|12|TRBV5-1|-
TGCGCCAGCAGCTCGGACGGATTTGAAGCTTTCTTT
CASSSDGFEAFF
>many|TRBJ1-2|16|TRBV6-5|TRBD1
TGTGCCAGCAGTTACGCGGCAGGGGGCCTTGGCTATGGCTACACCTTC
CASSYAAGGLGYGYTF
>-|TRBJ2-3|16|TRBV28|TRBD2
TGTGCCAGCAGTTCCCGGACTAGCGGGAGATCAGATACGCAGTATTTT
CASSSRTSGRSDTQYF
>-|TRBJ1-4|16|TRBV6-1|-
TGTGCCAGCAGTTCAATACAGGGTTCGGCTAATGAAAAACTGTTTTTT
CASSSIQGSANEKLFF
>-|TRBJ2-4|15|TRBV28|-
TGTGCCAGCAGTTTAACGGGGATTGCCAAAAACATTCAGTACTTC
CASSLTGIAKNIQYF
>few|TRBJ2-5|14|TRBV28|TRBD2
TGTGCCAGCAGACTAGGACTAGCAACAAAGACCCAGTACTTC
CASRLGLATKTQYF
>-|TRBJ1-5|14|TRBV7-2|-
TGTGTCAGCAGCCTCGACAGTAGCAATCAGCCCCAGCATTTT
CVSSLDSSNQPQHF
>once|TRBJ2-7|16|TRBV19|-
TGTGCCAGTAGTATACTACCGGGGGCCTCCTCCTACGAGCAGTACTTC
CASSILPGASSYEQYF
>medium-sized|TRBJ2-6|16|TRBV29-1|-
TGCAGCGCCCAAGCGGACACAGACTCTGGGGCCAACGTCCTGACTTTC
CSAQADTDSGANVLTF
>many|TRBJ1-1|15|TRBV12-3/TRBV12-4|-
TGTGCCAGCAGCCCAGACGCTGGGAGGAACACTGAAGCTTTCTTT
CASSPDAGRNTEAFF
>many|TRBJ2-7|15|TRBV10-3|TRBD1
TGTGCCATCAGTGAGCCGGACAGGGGGGGTCTCGAGCAGTACTTC
CAISEPDRGGLEQYF
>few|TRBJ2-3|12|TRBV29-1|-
TGCAGCGTGAAGGCTTTCACAGATACGCAGTATTTT
CSVKAFTDTQYF
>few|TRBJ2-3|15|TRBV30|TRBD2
TGTGCCTGGAGTGATGCTAGCGGGAATTCAGATACGCAGTATTTT
CAWSDASGNSDTQYF
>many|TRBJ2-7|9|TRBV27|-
TGTGCCAGCAGTTCCGAGCAGTACTTC
CASSSEQYF
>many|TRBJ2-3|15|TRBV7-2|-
TGTGCCAGCAGCTTAGAGTCATTAGACACAGATACGCAGTATTTT
CASSLESLDTDTQYF
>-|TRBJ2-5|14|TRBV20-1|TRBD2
TGCAGCTATCCGGGGGGGCTAGTTTTAGAGACCCAGTACTTC
CSYPGGLVLETQYF
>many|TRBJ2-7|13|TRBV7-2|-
TGTGCCAGCAGCTCCTCATACCCAAACGAGCAGTACTTC
CASSSSYPNEQYF
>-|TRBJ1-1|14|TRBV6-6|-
TGTGCCAGCAGTCTTGGATCCGAGTACTCTGAAGCTTTCTTT
CASSLGSEYSEAFF
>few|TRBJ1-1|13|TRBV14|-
TGTGCCAGCAGCCAAGATAGGATCACTGAAGCTTTCTTT
CASSQDRITEAFF
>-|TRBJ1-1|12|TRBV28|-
TGTGCCAGCAGTTGGAGGTACACTGAAGCTTTCTTT
CASSWRYTEAFF
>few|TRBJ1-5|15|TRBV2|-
TGTGCCAGCAGTGTATGGCAGGGGAACAATCAGCCCCAGCATTTT
CASSVWQGNNQPQHF
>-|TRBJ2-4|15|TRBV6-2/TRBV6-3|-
TGTGCCAGCAGATCGACCGGGACCAGCCAGAACATTCAGTACTTC
CASRSTGTSQNIQYF
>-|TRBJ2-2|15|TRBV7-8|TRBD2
TGTGCCAGCAGCCAAAAGCGGGGGAGCACCGGGGAGCTGTTTTTT
CASSQKRGSTGELFF
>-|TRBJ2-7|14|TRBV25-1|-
TGTGCCAGCAGTGGATGGGGCAAAGAGGACGAGCAGTACTTC
CASSGWGKEDEQYF
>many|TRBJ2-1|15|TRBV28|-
TGTGCCAGCACCGGGCCGGGACCGGGCCACAATGAGCAGTTCTTC
CASTGPGPGHNEQFF
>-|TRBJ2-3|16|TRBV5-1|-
TGCGCCAGCAGCGTATCCAGGGAAAGGAGAGCAGATACGCAGTATTTT
CASSVSRERRADTQYF